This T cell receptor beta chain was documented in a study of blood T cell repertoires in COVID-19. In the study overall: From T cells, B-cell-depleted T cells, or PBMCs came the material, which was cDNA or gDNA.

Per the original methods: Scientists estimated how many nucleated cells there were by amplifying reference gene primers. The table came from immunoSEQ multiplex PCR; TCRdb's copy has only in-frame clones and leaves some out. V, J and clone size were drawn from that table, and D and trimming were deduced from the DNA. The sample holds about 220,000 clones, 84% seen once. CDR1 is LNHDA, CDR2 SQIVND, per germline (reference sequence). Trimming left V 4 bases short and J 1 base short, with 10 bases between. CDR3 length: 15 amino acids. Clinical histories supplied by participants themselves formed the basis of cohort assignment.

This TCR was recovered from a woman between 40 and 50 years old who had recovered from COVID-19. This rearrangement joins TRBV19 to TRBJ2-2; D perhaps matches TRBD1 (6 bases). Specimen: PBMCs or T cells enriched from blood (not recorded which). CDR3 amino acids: CASSSLTGNTGELFF. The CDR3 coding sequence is TGTGCCAGTAGTAGCCTGACAGGGAACACCGGGGAGCTGTTTTTT.